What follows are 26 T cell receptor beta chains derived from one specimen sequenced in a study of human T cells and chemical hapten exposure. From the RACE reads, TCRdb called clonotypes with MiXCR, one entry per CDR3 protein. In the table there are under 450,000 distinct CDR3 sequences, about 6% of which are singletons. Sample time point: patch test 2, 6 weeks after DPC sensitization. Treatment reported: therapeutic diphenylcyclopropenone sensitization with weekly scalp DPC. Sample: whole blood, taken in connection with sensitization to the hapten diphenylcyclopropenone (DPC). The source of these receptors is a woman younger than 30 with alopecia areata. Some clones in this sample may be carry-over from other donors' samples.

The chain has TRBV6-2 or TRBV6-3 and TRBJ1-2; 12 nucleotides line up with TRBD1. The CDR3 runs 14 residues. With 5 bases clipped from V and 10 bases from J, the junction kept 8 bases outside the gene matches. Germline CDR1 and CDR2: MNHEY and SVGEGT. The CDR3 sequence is CASSRSGTGGVYTF. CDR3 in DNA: TGTGCCAGCAGTCGTAGCGGGACAGGGGGCGTCTACACCTTC.

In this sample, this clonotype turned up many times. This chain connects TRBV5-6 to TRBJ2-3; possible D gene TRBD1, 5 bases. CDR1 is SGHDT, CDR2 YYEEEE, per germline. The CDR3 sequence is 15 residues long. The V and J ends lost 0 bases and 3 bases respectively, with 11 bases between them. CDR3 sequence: CASSLGRKGTDTQYF. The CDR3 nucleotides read TGTGCCAGCAGCTTGGGTAGGAAGGGGACAGATACGCAGTATTTT.

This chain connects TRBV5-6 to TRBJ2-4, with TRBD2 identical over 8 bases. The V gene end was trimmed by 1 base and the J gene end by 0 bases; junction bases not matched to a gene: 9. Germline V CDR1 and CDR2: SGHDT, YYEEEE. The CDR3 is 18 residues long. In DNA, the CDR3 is TGTGCCAGCAGCTTGAAGGGACTAGGAGGTCTAGCCAAAAACATTCAGTACTTC. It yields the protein CASSLKGLGGLAKNIQYF.

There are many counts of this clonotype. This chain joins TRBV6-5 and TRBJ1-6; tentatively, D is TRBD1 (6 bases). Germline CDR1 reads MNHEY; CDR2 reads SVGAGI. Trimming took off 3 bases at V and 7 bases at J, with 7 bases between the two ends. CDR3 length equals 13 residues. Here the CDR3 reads CASSYGQNSPLHF. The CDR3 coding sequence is TGTGCCAGCAGTTATGGACAGAATTCACCCCTCCACTTT.

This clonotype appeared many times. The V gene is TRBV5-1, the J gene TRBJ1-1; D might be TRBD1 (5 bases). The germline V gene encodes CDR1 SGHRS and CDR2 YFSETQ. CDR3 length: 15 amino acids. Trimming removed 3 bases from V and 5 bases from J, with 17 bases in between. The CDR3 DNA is TGCGCCAGCAGCTCTTCAGGGAACGAGGGGACTGAAGCTTTCTTT. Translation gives CASSSSGNEGTEAFF.

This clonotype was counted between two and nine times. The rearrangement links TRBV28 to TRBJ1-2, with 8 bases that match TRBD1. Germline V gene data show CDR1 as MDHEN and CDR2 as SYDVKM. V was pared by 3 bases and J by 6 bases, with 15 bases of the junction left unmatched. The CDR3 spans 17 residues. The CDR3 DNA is TGTGCCAGCAGTTTTGGTACCGGGACAGGCGGCAGGGATGGCTACACCTTC. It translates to CASSFGTGTGGRDGYTF.

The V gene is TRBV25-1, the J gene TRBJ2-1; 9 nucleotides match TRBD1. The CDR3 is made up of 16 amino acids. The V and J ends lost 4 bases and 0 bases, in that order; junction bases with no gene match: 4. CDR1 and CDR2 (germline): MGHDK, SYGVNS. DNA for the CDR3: TGTGCCAGCAGTGGACAACAGGGGGCCTCCTACAATGAGCAGTTCTTC. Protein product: CASSGQQGASYNEQFF.

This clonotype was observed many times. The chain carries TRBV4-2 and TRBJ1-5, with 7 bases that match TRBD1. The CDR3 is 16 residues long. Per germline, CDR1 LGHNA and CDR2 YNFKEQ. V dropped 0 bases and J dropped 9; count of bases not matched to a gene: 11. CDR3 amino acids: CASSQDGSGGRWPQHF. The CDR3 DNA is TGTGCCAGCAGCCAAGACGGGTCAGGGGGACGATGGCCCCAGCATTTT.

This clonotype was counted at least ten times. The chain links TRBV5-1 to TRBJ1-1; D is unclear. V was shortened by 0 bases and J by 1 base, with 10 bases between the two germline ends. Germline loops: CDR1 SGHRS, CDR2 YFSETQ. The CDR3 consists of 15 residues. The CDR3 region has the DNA TGCGCCAGCAGCTTGGGGAGTACGGGGAACACTGAAGCTTTCTTT. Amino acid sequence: CASSLGSTGNTEAFF. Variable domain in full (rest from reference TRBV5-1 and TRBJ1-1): KAGVTQTPRYLIKTRGQQVTLSCSPISGHRSVSWYQQTPGQGLQFLFEYFSETQRNKGNFPGRFSGRQFSNSRSEMNVSTLELGDSALYLCASSLGSTGNTEAFFGQGTRLTVV.

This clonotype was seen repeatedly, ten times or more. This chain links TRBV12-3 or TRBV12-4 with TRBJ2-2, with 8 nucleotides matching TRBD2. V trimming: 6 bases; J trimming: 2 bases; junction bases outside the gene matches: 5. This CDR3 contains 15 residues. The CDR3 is CASRLAGGNTGELFF. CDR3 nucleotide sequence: TGTGCCAGCAGACTGGCGGGGGGAAACACCGGGGAGCTGTTTTTT.

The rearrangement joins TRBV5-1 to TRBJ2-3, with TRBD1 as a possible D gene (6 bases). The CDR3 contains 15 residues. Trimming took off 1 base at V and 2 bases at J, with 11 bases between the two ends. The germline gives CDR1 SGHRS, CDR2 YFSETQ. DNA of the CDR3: TGCGCCAGCAGCTTGACAGGGCCCCCCACAGATACGCAGTATTTT. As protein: CASSLTGPPTDTQYF.

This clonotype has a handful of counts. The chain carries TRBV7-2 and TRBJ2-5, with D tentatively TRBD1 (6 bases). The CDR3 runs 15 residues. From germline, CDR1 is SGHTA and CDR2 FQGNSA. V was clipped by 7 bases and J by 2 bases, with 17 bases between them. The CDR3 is CASIYRAGAQETQYF. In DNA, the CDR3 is TGTGCCAGCATCTATCGGGCAGGGGCACAAGAGACCCAGTACTTC.

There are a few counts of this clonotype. The CDR3 nucleotides are TGCAGTGCTTTAACAGGGACAGGGGCCAACGTCCTGACTTTC. Its translation is CSALTGTGANVLTF. J is TRBJ2-6 and V is TRBV20-1; maybe TRBD1 (6 bases). With 5 bases removed from V and 4 bases from J, the gap between germline ends came to 12 bases. Germline CDR1 and CDR2: DFQATT and SNEGSKA (reference sequence). The CDR3 is 14 amino acids.

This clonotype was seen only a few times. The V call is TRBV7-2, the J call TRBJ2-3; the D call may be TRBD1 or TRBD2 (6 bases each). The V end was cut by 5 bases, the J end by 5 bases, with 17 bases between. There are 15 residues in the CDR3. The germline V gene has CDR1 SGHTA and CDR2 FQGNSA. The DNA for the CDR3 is TGTGCCAGCAGCCTTAAAGGGGGGCCTGGAGATACGCAGTATTTT. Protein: CASSLKGGPGDTQYF.

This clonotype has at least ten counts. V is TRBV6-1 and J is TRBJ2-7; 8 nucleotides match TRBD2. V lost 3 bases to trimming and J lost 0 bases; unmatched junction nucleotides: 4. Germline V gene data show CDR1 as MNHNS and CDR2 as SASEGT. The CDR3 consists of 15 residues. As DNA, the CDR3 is TGTGCCAGCAGTGAGACTGCGGGGGGCTCCTACGAGCAGTACTTC. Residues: CASSETAGGSYEQYF.

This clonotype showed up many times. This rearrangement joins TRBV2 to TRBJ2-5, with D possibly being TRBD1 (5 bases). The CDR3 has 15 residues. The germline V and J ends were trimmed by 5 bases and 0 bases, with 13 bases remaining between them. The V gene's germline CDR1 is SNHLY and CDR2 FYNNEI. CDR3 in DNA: TGTGCCAGCAGTCCTACCGACAGATACCAAGAGACCCAGTACTTC. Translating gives CASSPTDRYQETQYF. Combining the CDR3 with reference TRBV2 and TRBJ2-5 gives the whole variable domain EPEVTQTPSHQVTQMGQEVILRCVPISNHLYFYWYRQILGQKVEFLVSFYNNEISEKSEIFDDQFSVERPDGSNFTLKIRSTKLEDSAMYFCASSPTDRYQETQYFGPGTRLLVL.

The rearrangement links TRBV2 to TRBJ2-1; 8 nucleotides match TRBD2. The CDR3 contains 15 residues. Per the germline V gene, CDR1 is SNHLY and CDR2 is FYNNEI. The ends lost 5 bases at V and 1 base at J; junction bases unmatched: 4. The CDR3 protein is CASSTRGGSYNEQFF. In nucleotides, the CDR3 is TGTGCCAGCAGTACCCGGGGGGGGTCCTACAATGAGCAGTTCTTC.

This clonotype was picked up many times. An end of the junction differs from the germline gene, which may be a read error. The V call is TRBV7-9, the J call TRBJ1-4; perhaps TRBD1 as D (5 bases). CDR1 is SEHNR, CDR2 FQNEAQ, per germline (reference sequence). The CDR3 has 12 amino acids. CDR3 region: CASTQAGERLFF. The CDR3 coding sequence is TGTGCCAGCACCCAGGCGGGGGAAAGACTGTTTTTT.

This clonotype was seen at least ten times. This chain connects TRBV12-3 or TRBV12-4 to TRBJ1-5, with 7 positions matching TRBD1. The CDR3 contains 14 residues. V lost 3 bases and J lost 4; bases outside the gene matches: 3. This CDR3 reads CASSFGQDNQPQHF. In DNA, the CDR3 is TGTGCCAGCAGTTTTGGACAGGATAATCAGCCCCAGCATTTT.

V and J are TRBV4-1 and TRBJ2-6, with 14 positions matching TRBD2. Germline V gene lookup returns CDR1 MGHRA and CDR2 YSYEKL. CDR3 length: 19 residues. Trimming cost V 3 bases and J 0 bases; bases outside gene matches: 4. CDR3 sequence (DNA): TGCGCCAGCAGCCACGGACTAGCGGGGGGAAGCTCTGGGGCCAACGTCCTGACTTTC. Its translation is CASSHGLAGGSSGANVLTF.

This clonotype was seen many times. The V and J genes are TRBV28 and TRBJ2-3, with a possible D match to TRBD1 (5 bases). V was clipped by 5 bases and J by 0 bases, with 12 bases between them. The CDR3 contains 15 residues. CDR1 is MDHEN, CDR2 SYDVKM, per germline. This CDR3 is CASSPTTASTDTQYF. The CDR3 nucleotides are TGTGCCAGCAGTCCAACGACAGCAAGCACAGATACGCAGTATTTT.

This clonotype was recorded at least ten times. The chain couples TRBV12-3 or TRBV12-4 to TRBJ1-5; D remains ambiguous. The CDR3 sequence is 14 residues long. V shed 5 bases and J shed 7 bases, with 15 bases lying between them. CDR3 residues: CASSLGSGGQPQHF. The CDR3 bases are TGTGCCAGCAGTCTTGGCTCTGGCGGCCAGCCCCAGCATTTT.

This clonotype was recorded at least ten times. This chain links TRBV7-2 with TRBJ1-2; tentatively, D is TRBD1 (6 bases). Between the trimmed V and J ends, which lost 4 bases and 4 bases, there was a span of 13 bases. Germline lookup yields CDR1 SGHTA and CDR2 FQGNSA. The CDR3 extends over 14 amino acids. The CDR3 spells CASSSMGGLYGYTF. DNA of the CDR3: TGTGCCAGCAGCTCCATGGGGGGCCTCTATGGCTACACCTTC.

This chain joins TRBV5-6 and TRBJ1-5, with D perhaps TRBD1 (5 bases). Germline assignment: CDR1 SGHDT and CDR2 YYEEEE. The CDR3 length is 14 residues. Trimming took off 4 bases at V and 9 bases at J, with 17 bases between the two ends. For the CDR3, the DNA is TGTGCCAGCAGCCCGGCGGGGAAGAGGGGGCCCCAGCATTTT. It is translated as CASSPAGKRGPQHF.

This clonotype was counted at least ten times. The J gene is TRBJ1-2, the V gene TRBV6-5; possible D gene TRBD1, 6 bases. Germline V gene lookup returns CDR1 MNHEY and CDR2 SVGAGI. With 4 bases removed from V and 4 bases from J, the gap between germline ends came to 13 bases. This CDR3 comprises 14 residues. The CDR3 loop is CASSLKGGSYGYTF. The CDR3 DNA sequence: TGTGCCAGCAGTTTAAAAGGGGGTAGCTATGGCTACACCTTC.

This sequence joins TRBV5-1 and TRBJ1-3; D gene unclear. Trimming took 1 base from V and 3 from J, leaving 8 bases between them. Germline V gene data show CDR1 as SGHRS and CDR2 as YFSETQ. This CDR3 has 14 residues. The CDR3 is CASSLYGFGNTIYF. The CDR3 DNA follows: TGCGCCAGCAGCTTGTATGGATTTGGAAACACCATATATTTT.